The 27 T cell receptor beta chains below all came from one sample that was sequenced in a study of blood T cells in healthy people across ages. With a J-beta primer mix and a sample-barcoded 5' primer, a second PCR ran 7 to 11 cycles. Using its own MiXCR run on the 5' RACE reads, TCRdb lists one record per CDR3 protein. The sample includes 980,000 or so distinct CDR3 sequences, roughly 52% of them seen just once. Sequenced input: blood. The receptors shown here come from a man aged 25 to 45 in good health.

As regards this clonotype: Possible read error: a much larger clone is one base away. The CDR3 sequence: CASSRGGGPTSIDTQYF. The CDR3 DNA follows: TGTGCCAGCAGCCGAGGGGGAGGACCCACTAGCATAGATACGCAGTATTTT. The chain links TRBV7-2 to TRBJ2-3; D is possibly TRBD1 or TRBD2 (6 bases each). CDR3 length equals 17 residues. Germline-derived CDR1 and CDR2 are SGHTA and FQGNSA.

This clonotype turned up a few times. The chain carries TRBV7-2 and TRBJ1-1, with D unclear. The CDR3 runs to 13 residues. Germline V gives CDR1 SGHTA, CDR2 FQGNSA. The V gene lost 8 bases and the J gene lost 0 bases, with 10 bases spanning the gap. Here the CDR3 DNA reads TGTGCCAGCGAGTTCAGAATGAACACTGAAGCTTTCTTT. Its translation is CASEFRMNTEAFF.

V is TRBV28 and J is TRBJ2-4, with D perhaps assigned TRBD1 or TRBD2 (6 bases each). Germline V CDR1 and CDR2: MDHEN, SYDVKM. The CDR3 is made up of 16 amino acids. V was trimmed by 10 bases and J by 4 bases, leaving 23 bases between them. This CDR3 is CANRQQGKGGKNIQYF. CDR3 coding DNA: TGTGCCAACAGACAACAGGGAAAGGGGGGAAAAAACATTCAGTACTTC.

The chain links TRBV6-1 to TRBJ2-7, with 7 bases fitting TRBD1. Germline loops: CDR1 MNHNS, CDR2 SASEGT. V shed 6 bases, J shed 0 bases, and the junction held 11 bases outside the gene matches. The CDR3 extends over 16 amino acids. The CDR3 loop reads CASRGDGTEFSYEQYF. The CDR3, as DNA: TGTGCCAGCAGGGGGGACGGGACAGAGTTCTCCTACGAGCAGTACTTC.

J is TRBJ2-7 and V is TRBV5-6; D uncertain. In germline, CDR1 is SGHDT, CDR2 YYEEEE. The CDR3 spans 16 residues. V lost 0 bases and J lost 0, with 13 bases in between. The CDR3 coding sequence is TGTGCCAGCAGCTTGGCCGGCGTCAGGAGCTCCTACGAGCAGTACTTC. Its translation: CASSLAGVRSSYEQYF.

The chain uses TRBV30 and TRBJ2-7; perhaps TRBD2 as D (5 bases). Trimming removed 4 bases from V and 1 base from J, with 14 bases in between. The CDR3 extends over 14 amino acids. Germline V gene sequence: CDR1 GTSNPN, CDR2 SVGIG (reference sequence). CDR3 sequence: CAWKKRSFSYEQYF. In nucleotides, the CDR3 is TGTGCCTGGAAGAAGCGGAGTTTTTCCTACGAGCAGTACTTC. Using reference TRBV30 and TRBJ2-7 for the parts outside the CDR3, the full variable domain is SQTIHQWPATLVQPVGSPLSLECTVEGTSNPNLYWYRQAAGRGLQLLFYSVGIGQISSEVPQNLSASRPQDRQFILSSKKLLLSDSGFYLCAWKKRSFSYEQYFGPGTRLTVT.

The J gene is TRBJ1-5, the V gene TRBV28; no clear D. Germline CDR1 is MDHEN and CDR2 is SYDVKM. CDR3 length: 15 amino acids. The V gene lost 3 bases and the J gene lost 3 bases, with 12 bases spanning the gap. The CDR3 sequence is CASSLTGGNNQPQHF. In nucleotides, the CDR3 is TGTGCCAGCAGTTTGACTGGAGGCAACAATCAGCCCCAGCATTTT. Full variable domain (missing parts from reference TRBV28 and TRBJ1-5): DVKVTQSSRYLVKRTGEKVFLECVQDMDHENMFWYRQDPGLGLRLIYFSYDVKMKEKGDIPEGYSVSREKKERFSLILESASTNQTSMYLCASSLTGGNNQPQHFGDGTRLSIL.

Worth noting for this clonotype: A junction end diverges from the germline sequence, so it may reflect a read error. The J gene is TRBJ1-5, the V gene TRBV20-1; TRBD1 might be the D (6 bases). The CDR3 is made up of 14 amino acids. Germline assignment: CDR1 DFQATT and CDR2 SNEGSKA (reference sequence). DNA of the CDR3: TGCAGTGCTTATAGCAGGGGCATCAATCGGCCCCAGCATTTT. The encoded protein is CSAYSRGINRPQHF.

This clonotype was counted a single time. The chain employs TRBV20-1 and TRBJ2-7; 7 positions agree with TRBD1. The V gene end was trimmed by 6 bases and the J gene end by 2 bases; junction bases not matched to a gene: 10. The germline V gene encodes CDR1 DFQATT and CDR2 SNEGSKA (reference sequence). The CDR3 contains 14 residues. The CDR3 loop is CSAPLDRVTYEQYF. CDR3 DNA: TGCAGTGCGCCCCTCGACAGGGTAACCTACGAGCAGTACTTC.

The CDR3 loop reads CASSQAAANTEAFF. CDR3 nucleotides: TGTGCCAGCAGCCAAGCGGCAGCGAACACTGAAGCTTTCTTT. This chain joins TRBV3-1 and TRBJ1-1, with D hard to call. Germline V gene lookup returns CDR1 LGHDT and CDR2 YNNKEL (reference sequence). Trimming pared 1 base from V and 1 base from J, leaving 7 bases between. This CDR3 contains 14 residues. Looking up the rest from reference TRBV3-1 and TRBJ1-1 gives the full variable domain: DTAVSQTPKYLVTQMGNDKSIKCEQNLGHDTMYWYKQDSKKFLKIMFSYNNKELIINETVPNRFSPKSPDKAHLNLHINSLELGDSAVYFCASSQAAANTEAFFGQGTRLTVV.

This clonotype showed up just a few times. V is TRBV4-1 and J is TRBJ2-3; D ambiguous. Germline V gene sequence: CDR1 MGHRA, CDR2 YSYEKL. Trimming removed 1 base at V and 1 base at J, with 15 bases between. This CDR3 is 17 amino acids long. The CDR3: CASSQGDGRFRTDTQYF. The CDR3 DNA sequence: TGCGCCAGCAGCCAAGGCGATGGACGGTTCCGCACAGATACGCAGTATTTT.

The chain is built from TRBV6-2 or TRBV6-3 and TRBJ1-4; weak D call: TRBD1 (5 bases). Trimming pared 7 bases from V and 4 bases from J, leaving 19 bases between. Germline lookup yields CDR1 MNHEY and CDR2 SVGEGT. The CDR3 is 16 amino acids. CDR3 residues: CASTDGGTGHNEKLFF. As DNA, the CDR3 is TGTGCCAGCACTGACGGCGGGACCGGGCATAATGAAAAACTGTTTTTT.

The chain combines TRBV5-6 with TRBJ1-2; maybe TRBD1 (6 bases). Trimming removed 4 bases from V and 7 bases from J, with 17 bases in between. Germline-derived CDR1 and CDR2 are SGHDT and YYEEEE. CDR3 length equals 14 residues. The CDR3 region has the DNA TGTGCCAGCAGCCTGCGGACAGCCTCGGGTGGCTACACCTTC. It is translated as CASSLRTASGGYTF. Looking up the rest from reference TRBV5-6 and TRBJ1-2 gives the full variable domain: DAGVTQSPTHLIKTRGQQVTLRCSPKSGHDTVSWYQQALGQGPQFIFQYYEEEERQRGNFPDRFSGHQFPNYSSELNVNALLLGDSALYLCASSLRTASGGYTFGSGTRLTVV.

CDR3 coding DNA: TGTGCCAGCAGGCCAGGGGGCAAATATTTCAACCAAGAGACCCAGTACTTC. This translates into CASRPGGKYFNQETQYF. The chain carries TRBV6-1 and TRBJ2-5, with 8 bases lining up with TRBD1. V dropped 6 bases and J dropped 0; count of bases not matched to a gene: 12. This CDR3 contains 17 residues. In germline, CDR1 is MNHNS, CDR2 SASEGT.

The V and J genes are TRBV4-3 and TRBJ1-4; 9 nucleotides agree with TRBD1. Germline V gene data show CDR1 as LGHNA and CDR2 as YSLEER. This CDR3 region has 22 residues. J was trimmed by 0 bases and V by 0 bases; bases with no gene match: 17. CDR3 nucleotides: TGCGCCAGCAGCCAAGACTGGGAGGACCGAACAGGGGGCTCCGCAACTAATGAAAAACTGTTTTTT. Its translation: CASSQDWEDRTGGSATNEKLFF.

The genes are TRBV20-1 and TRBJ2-3, with D perhaps given as TRBD1 or TRBD2 (5 bases each). There are 15 residues in the CDR3. Germline CDR1 is DFQATT and CDR2 is SNEGSKA (reference sequence). Deletions cut 0 bases from V and 6 bases from J, with 16 bases between. In DNA form, the CDR3 reads TGCAGTGCTAGAGATTTGGGGGAGCCCAGGGATACGCAGTATTTT. Translated: CSARDLGEPRDTQYF.

V usage is TRBV20-1 and J usage is TRBJ2-4, with D perhaps TRBD1 (5 bases). The J call may not be correct, given that the DNA end is closer to TRBJ2-7. CDR3 length equals 13 residues. Germline values: CDR1 DFQATT, CDR2 SNEGSKA (reference sequence). CDR3 sequence (DNA): TGCAGTGCTAGCAGGGTAGCCCTCTACGAGCAGTACTTC. Its protein product is CSASRVALYEQYF.

In DNA, the CDR3 is TGTGCCAGCAGTGAAAGACCCGAGAATGAGCAGTTCTTC. Translating it yields CASSERPENEQFF. The chain links TRBV6-1 to TRBJ2-1; no definite D call. V shed 2 bases and J shed 7 bases, with 9 bases lying between them. Germline loops: CDR1 MNHNS, CDR2 SASEGT. There are 13 residues in the CDR3.

In its sample, this clonotype was seen a few times. This rearrangement joins TRBV4-2 to TRBJ2-7, with D perhaps matching TRBD1 (6 bases). V was pared by 4 bases and J by 2 bases, with 15 bases between. The V gene's germline CDR1 is LGHNA and CDR2 YNFKEQ. The CDR3 runs 15 residues. CDR3 nucleotides: TGTGCCAGCAGCCCTAGCCGGGGACAAGCCTACGAGCAGTACTTC. This codes for CASSPSRGQAYEQYF.

This chain uses TRBV7-2 with TRBJ2-5; D is unclear. Germline CDR1 is SGHTA and CDR2 is FQGNSA. Between the trimmed V and J ends, which lost 0 bases and 5 bases, there was a span of 10 bases. The CDR3 extends over 14 amino acids. CDR3 nucleotide sequence: TGTGCCAGCAGCTTAGCCAGGAAACGGGAGACCCAGTACTTC. It yields the protein CASSLARKRETQYF.

The rearrangement uses TRBV20-1 and TRBJ2-7, with D perhaps assigned TRBD1 or TRBD2 (6 bases each). V lost 1 base and J lost 5, with 15 bases in between. There are 14 residues in the CDR3. CDR1 and CDR2 (germline): DFQATT, SNEGSKA (reference sequence). CDR3 residues: CSARGGGGINEQYF. The CDR3 nucleotides read TGCAGTGCTAGAGGCGGAGGGGGAATCAACGAGCAGTACTTC.

This chain links TRBV7-2 with TRBJ1-2; TRBD1 agrees at 7 bases. CDR3 size: 13 residues. Germline V lookup: CDR1 SGHTA, CDR2 FQGNSA. After removal of 4 bases from V and 6 bases from J, the junction contained 5 bases not matched to a gene. The CDR3 is CASSSTGYDGYTF. In DNA form, the CDR3 reads TGTGCCAGCAGCTCGACAGGGTATGATGGCTACACCTTC. The full variable domain, completed using reference TRBV7-2 and TRBJ1-2, is GAGVSQSPSNKVTEKGKDVELRCDPISGHTALYWYRQSLGQGLEFLIYFQGNSAPDKSGLPSDRFSAERTGGSVSTLTIQRTQQEDSAVYLCASSSTGYDGYTFGSGTRLTVV.

There are a few counts of this clonotype. The chain couples TRBV11-2 to TRBJ1-1; D possibly corresponds to TRBD1 (5 bases). The germline V gene encodes CDR1 SGHAT and CDR2 FQNNGV. The ends were cut back, 2 bases at V and 0 bases at J, with 10 bases in the middle. The CDR3 totals 15 residues. In DNA form, the CDR3 reads TGTGCCAGCAGCTTAACGCGGGGCATGAACACTGAAGCTTTCTTT. It encodes CASSLTRGMNTEAFF.

The J gene is TRBJ2-3, the V gene TRBV5-1; 13 bases are shared with TRBD2. This CDR3 has 15 amino acids. The junction had 1 base not matched to a gene; V was cut back by 3 bases and J by 3 bases. Germline CDR1 SGHRS, CDR2 YFSETQ. CDR3 residues: CASSWGLAGTDTQYF. The CDR3 DNA is TGCGCCAGCAGCTGGGGACTAGCGGGGACAGATACGCAGTATTTT.

This clonotype was seen only a few times. The rearrangement uses TRBV5-1 and TRBJ2-7; no clear D gene. The CDR3 sequence is 13 residues long. V lost 0 bases to trimming and J lost 6 bases, with 10 bases between them. In germline, CDR1 is SGHRS, CDR2 YFSETQ. CDR3 coding DNA: TGCGCCAGCAGCTTGGTCCCTAGGAGCGAGCAGTACTTC. This sequence encodes CASSLVPRSEQYF.

This clonotype was seen a handful of times. V and J are TRBV7-2 and TRBJ2-6; D tentatively fits TRBD1 or TRBD2 (5 bases each). This CDR3 is built from 18 residues. Germline V lookup: CDR1 SGHTA, CDR2 FQGNSA. V dropped 2 bases and J dropped 1 base, with 15 bases sitting between them. CDR3 nucleotide sequence: TGTGCCAGCAGCTTATGGGACCCTGTATCGTCTGGGGCCAACGTCCTGACTTTC. Translated: CASSLWDPVSSGANVLTF.

The chain uses TRBV5-5 and TRBJ1-1; TRBD1 might be the D (6 bases). Germline values: CDR1 SGHKS, CDR2 YYEKEE (reference sequence). CDR3 length: 13 amino acids. V was shortened by 4 bases and J by 6 bases, with 13 bases between the two germline ends. CDR3 in DNA: TGTGCCAGCAGCGCTCAGGGGTCCCCTGAAGCTTTCTTT. Amino acids: CASSAQGSPEAFF.